This T cell receptor (beta chain) is drawn from a study of identical twins. TCRdb processed the 5' RACE reads anew with MiXCR; each CDR3 protein has one entry. This table holds roughly 570,000 distinct CDR3 sequences, around a tenth found once. In its sample, this clonotype was seen many times. This CDR3 has 14 residues. Per germline, CDR1 SQVTM and CDR2 ANQGSEA. The ends were cut back, 7 bases at V and 0 bases at J, with 12 bases in the middle. A further study also used this sample, focusing on yellow fever vaccine responses in identical twins.

This receptor was obtained from a woman aged 18-30 years in good health. The V call is TRBV29-1, the J call TRBJ2-2; possible D gene TRBD1, 5 bases. Sequencing was done on a sample of PBMCs. In DNA, the CDR3 is TGCAGCGCCGCTGGGGCTTCGAACACCGGGGAGCTGTTTTTT. Translating it yields CSAAGASNTGELFF.